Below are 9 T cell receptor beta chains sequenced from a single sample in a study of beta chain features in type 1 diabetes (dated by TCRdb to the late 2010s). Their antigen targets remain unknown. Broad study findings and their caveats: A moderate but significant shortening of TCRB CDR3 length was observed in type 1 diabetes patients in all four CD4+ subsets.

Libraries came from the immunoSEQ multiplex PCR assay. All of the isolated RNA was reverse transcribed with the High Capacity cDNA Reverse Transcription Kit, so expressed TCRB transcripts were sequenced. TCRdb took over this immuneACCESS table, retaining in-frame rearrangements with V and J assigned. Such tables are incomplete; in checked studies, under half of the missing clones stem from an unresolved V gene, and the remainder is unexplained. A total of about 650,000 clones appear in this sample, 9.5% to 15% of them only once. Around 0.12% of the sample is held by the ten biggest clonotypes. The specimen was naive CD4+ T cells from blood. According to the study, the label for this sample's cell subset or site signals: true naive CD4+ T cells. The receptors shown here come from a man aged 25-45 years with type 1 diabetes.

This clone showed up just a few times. The CDR3 nucleotides read TGCAGCGTTGAAGGGGGGGCGGTGGATGAAAAACTGTTTTTT. Translating it yields CSVEGGAVDEKLFF. The rearrangement uses TRBV29-1 and TRBJ1-4; maybe TRBD1 (6 bases). The V end was cut by 1 base, the J end by 6 bases, with 12 bases between. Per germline, CDR1 SQVTM and CDR2 ANQGSEA. This CDR3 has 14 amino acids.

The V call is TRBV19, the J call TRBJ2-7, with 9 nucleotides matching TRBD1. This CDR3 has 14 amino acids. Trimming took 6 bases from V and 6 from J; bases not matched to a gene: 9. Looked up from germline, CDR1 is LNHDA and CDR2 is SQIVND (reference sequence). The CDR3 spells CASSSGTGSIEQYF. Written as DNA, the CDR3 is TGTGCCAGTAGCTCCGGGACAGGGTCGATCGAGCAGTACTTC.

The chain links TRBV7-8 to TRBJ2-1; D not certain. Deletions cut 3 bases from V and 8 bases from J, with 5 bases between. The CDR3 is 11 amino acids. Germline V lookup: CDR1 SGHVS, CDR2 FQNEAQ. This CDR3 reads CASSFTDEQFF. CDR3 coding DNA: TGTGCCAGCAGCTTTACCGATGAGCAGTTCTTC.

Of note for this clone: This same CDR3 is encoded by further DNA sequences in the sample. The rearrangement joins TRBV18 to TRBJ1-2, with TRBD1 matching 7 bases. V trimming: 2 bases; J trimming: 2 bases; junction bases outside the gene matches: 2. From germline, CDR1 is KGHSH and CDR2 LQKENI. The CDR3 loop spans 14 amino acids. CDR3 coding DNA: TGTGCCAGCTCACCAGGGACAGAAAACTATGGCTACACCTTC. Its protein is CASSPGTENYGYTF.

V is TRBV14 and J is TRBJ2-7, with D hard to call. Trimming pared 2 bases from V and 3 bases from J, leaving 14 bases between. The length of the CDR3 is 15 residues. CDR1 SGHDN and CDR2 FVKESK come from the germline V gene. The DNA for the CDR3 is TGTGCCAGCAGCCAAAAGGGCACCTTACTCTACGAGCAGTACTTC. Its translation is CASSQKGTLLYEQYF.

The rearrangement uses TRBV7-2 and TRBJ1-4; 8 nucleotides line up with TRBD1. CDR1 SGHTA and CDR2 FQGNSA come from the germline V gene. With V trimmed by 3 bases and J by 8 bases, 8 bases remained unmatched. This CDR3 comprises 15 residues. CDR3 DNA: TGTGCCAGCAGCTTCCTGGACAGGGTTGGGGAAAAACTGTTTTTT. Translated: CASSFLDRVGEKLFF.

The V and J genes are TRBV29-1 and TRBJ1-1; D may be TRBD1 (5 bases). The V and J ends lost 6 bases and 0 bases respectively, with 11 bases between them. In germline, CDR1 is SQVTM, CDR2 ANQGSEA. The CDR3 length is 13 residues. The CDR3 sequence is CSVAEQVNTEAFF. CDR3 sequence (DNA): TGCAGCGTCGCGGAACAGGTGAACACTGAAGCTTTCTTT.

This CDR3 is CSVGTGATSNPEKLFF. CDR3 nucleotide sequence: TGCAGCGTCGGGACAGGGGCTACCTCCAATCCAGAAAAACTGTTTTTT. The rearrangement uses TRBV29-1 and TRBJ1-4; TRBD1 matches at 10 bases. V lost 6 bases, J lost 8 bases, and 15 bases stayed unmatched. The CDR3 has 16 amino acids. From germline, CDR1 is SQVTM and CDR2 ANQGSEA. Full variable domain (rest looked up from reference TRBV29-1 and TRBJ1-4): SAVISQKPSRDICQRGTSLTIQCQVDSQVTMMFWYRQQPGQSLTLIATANQGSEATYESGFVIDKFPISRPNLTFSTLTVSNMSPEDSSIYLCSVGTGATSNPEKLFFGSGTQLSVL.

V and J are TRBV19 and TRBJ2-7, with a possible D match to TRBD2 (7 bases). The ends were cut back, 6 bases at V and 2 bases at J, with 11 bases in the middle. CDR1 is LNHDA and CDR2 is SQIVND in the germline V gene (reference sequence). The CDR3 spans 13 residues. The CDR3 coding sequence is TGTGCCAGTAGCTCGCGGGGGCCCTACGAGCAGTACTTC. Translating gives CASSSRGPYEQYF.